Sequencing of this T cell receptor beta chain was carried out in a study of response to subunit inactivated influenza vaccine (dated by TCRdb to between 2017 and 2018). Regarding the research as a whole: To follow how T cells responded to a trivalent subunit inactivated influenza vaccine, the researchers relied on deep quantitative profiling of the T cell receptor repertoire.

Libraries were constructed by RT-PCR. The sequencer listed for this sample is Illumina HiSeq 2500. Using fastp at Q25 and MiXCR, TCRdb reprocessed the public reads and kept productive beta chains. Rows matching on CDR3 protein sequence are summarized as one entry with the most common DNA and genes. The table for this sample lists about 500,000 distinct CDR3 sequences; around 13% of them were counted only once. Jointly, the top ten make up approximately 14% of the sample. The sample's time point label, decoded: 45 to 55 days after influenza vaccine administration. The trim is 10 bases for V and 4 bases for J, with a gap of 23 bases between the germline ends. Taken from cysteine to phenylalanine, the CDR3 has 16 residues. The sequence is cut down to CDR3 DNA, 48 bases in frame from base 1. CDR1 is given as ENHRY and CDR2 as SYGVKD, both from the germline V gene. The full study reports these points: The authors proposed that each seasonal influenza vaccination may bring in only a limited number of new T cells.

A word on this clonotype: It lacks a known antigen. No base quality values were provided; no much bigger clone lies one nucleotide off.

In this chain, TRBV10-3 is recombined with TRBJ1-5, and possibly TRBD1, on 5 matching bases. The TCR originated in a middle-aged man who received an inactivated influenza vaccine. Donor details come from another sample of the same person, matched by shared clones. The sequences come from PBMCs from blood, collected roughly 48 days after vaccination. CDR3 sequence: CATSSRGPGSNQPQHF. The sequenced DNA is TGTGCCACCTCGTCGAGGGGCCCCGGTTCAAATCAGCCCCAGCATTTT.